This paragraph reports one TCR beta chain. The source of the sample is a study of PD-L1 blockade in urothelial cancer. Study overall: Blood drawn 3 weeks (second dose) and 6 weeks after treatment start was analyzed.

Synthetic TCR analog templates were added to each PCR reaction. Some clones are missing from TCRdb's copy, which holds only in-frame ones; the method was immunoSEQ multiplex PCR. The repertoire includes under 80,000 clones, roughly 81% of them detected once, and around 5.7% sits in the top ten. Germline values: CDR1 KGHSH, CDR2 LQKENI. Trimming took 5 bases from V and 3 from J, leaving 9 bases between them. There are 13 residues in the CDR3. Regarding time point: pretreatment peripheral blood. Every patient provided from 1 to 8 samples, collected pretreatment and on-treatment. The V gene is TRBV18, the J gene TRBJ2-3, with a tentative D call TRBD2 (5 bases). The sample consisted of PBMCs, taken around atezolizumab (anti-PD-L1) treatment. This clonotype originated in a man in his sixties or seventies with urothelial cancer. This chain's CDR3 is CASSWTETDTQYF. In DNA form, the CDR3 reads TGTGCCAGCTCATGGACTGAAACAGATACGCAGTATTTT.